Below are 9 T cell receptor beta chains sequenced from a single sample in a study of OX40 agonist ivuxolimab in advanced cancers. TCRdb's copy holds only in-frame clones and misses some; the assay was immunoSEQ multiplex PCR. Of some 74,000 clones listed, 70% to 85% are singletons. This sample comprised CD4+ or CD8+ T cells sorted from blood, obtained in a trial of the OX40 agonist ivuxolimab. The receptors were sampled from an adult with an advanced solid tumor such as melanoma, head and neck, liver or kidney cancer.

The V and J genes are TRBV7-8 and TRBJ2-3; 9 bases fit TRBD2. Germline trimming cut 2 bases from V and 1 base from J; bases unmatched to any gene: 7. The germline V gene has CDR1 SGHVS and CDR2 FQNEAQ. This CDR3 is built from 17 residues. In nucleotides, the CDR3 is TGTGCCAGCAGCTTACTGGTAGCGGGAGAGGGCACAGATACGCAGTATTTT. It is translated as CASSLLVAGEGTDTQYF.

V and J are TRBV6-5 and TRBJ2-7, with D unclear. CDR3 length: 13 residues. V lost 3 bases and J 2 bases, leaving 8 bases between the germline ends. CDR1 MNHEY and CDR2 SVGAGI come from the germline V gene. Here the CDR3 DNA reads TGTGCCAGCAGTTATGGCCCCGCCTACGAGCAGTACTTC. This sequence encodes CASSYGPAYEQYF.

This clone has more than one count but fewer than ten. CDR3 nucleotides: TGTGCCAGCAGCCCAGGTAGCTCCATAGGGAAGTTCTTC. Residues: CASSPGSSIGKFF. V is TRBV7-6 and J is TRBJ2-1; D call uncertain. The CDR3 length is 13 residues. CDR1 SGHVS and CDR2 FNYEAQ come from the germline V gene. V dropped 5 bases and J dropped 14 bases, with 19 bases sitting between them.

The J gene is TRBJ2-6, the V gene TRBV5-1; D perhaps matches TRBD1 (6 bases). The V end lost 3 bases, the J end lost 0 bases, and 10 bases lay between the germline ends. Germline V lookup: CDR1 SGHRS, CDR2 YFSETQ. This CDR3 is built from 16 residues. The CDR3 DNA reads TGCGCCAGCAGCTGGACAGTTAACTCTGGGGCCAACGTCCTGACTTTC. It encodes CASSWTVNSGANVLTF.

V usage is TRBV29-1 and J usage is TRBJ2-7; D uncertain. The germline V gene encodes CDR1 SQVTM and CDR2 ANQGSEA. The length of the CDR3 is 13 residues. V was pared by 2 bases and J by 3 bases, with 11 bases between. CDR3 residues: CSVERLVVYEQYF. CDR3 nucleotide sequence: TGCAGCGTTGAAAGGTTAGTCGTCTACGAGCAGTACTTC.

The CDR3 sequence is CASSWRPGTTGELFF. DNA for the CDR3: TGCGCCAGCAGCTGGCGTCCCGGGACCACCGGGGAGCTGTTTTTT. V usage is TRBV5-1 and J usage is TRBJ2-2; D is tentatively TRBD1 or TRBD2 (5 bases each). Germline CDR1 reads SGHRS; CDR2 reads YFSETQ. Trimming removed 3 bases at V and 4 bases at J, with 13 bases between. This CDR3 comprises 15 residues.

This sequence joins TRBV15 and TRBJ2-5; D is undetermined. In germline, CDR1 is LNHNV, CDR2 YYDKDF (reference sequence). The CDR3 covers 14 residues. Trimming stripped 1 base from V and 0 bases from J, with 6 bases between. The CDR3: CATSRGDNQETQYF. The CDR3 region has the DNA TGTGCCACCAGCAGAGGTGACAACCAAGAGACCCAGTACTTC.

The chain carries TRBV28 and TRBJ1-5; D ambiguous. With 5 bases removed from V and 5 bases from J, the gap between germline ends came to 13 bases. The CDR3 is made up of 14 amino acids. In germline, CDR1 is MDHEN, CDR2 SYDVKM. The CDR3 DNA reads as TGTGCCAGCAGTCCATCAGAAGGTTATCAGCCCCAGCATTTT. Amino acids: CASSPSEGYQPQHF.

This clone was observed a few times. The chain has TRBV7-3 and TRBJ2-1; 8 nucleotides align to TRBD1. This CDR3 spans 15 amino acids. Looked up from germline, CDR1 is SGHTA and CDR2 is FQGTGA. After removal of 1 base from V and 4 bases from J, the junction contained 3 bases not matched to a gene. The CDR3 protein is CASSLSTGGYNEQFF. CDR3 DNA sequence: TGTGCCAGCAGCTTAAGTACAGGGGGATACAATGAGCAGTTCTTC.